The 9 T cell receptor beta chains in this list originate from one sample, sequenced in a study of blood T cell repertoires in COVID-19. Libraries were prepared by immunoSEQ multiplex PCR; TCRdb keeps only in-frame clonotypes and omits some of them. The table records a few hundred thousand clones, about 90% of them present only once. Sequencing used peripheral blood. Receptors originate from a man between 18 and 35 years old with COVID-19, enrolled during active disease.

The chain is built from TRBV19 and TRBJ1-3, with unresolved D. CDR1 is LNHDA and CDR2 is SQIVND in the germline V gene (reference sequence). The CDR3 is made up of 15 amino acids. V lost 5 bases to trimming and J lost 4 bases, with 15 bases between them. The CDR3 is CASSQYTRGGNTIYF. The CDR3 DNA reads TGTGCCAGTAGTCAATACACCCGAGGGGGAAACACCATATATTTT.

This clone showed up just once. CDR3 residues: CVRSSGLKETQYF. As DNA, the CDR3 is TGTGTCAGAAGCTCGGGACTAAAAGAGACCCAGTACTTC. V gene TRBV7-5 combines with J gene TRBJ2-5; TRBD2 is taken as the D call from the table, unchecked against the DNA. TRBV7-5 is a listed pseudogene. CDR3 size: 13 residues.

CDR3 protein: CASRGRTAYEQYF. For the CDR3, the DNA is TGTGCCAGCAGGGGAAGGACAGCCTACGAGCAGTACTTC. This rearrangement joins TRBV2 to TRBJ2-7, with D tentatively TRBD1 (6 bases). The CDR3 consists of 13 residues. Germline V gene sequence: CDR1 SNHLY, CDR2 FYNNEI. The V and J ends lost 6 bases and 2 bases respectively, with 11 bases between them.

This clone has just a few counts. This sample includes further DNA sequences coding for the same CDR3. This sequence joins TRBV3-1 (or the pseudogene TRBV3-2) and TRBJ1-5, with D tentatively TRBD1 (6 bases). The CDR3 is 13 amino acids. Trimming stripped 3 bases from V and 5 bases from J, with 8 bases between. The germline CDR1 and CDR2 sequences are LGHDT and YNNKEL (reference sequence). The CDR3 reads CASSQAGDQPQHF. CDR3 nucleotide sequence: TGTGCCAGCAGCCAGGCAGGGGATCAGCCCCAGCATTTT.

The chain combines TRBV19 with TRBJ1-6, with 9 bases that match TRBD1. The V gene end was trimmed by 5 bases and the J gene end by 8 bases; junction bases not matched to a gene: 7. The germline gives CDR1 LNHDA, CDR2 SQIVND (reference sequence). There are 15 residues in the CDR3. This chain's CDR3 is CASSRRDREYSPLHF. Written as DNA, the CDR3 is TGTGCCAGTAGTCGCCGGGACAGGGAATATTCACCCCTCCACTTT.

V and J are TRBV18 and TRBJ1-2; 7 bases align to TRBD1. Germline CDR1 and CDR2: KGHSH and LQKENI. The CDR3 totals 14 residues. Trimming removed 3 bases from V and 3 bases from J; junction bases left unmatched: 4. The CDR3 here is CASSPGRGDYGYTF. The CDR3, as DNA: TGTGCCAGCTCACCTGGCAGGGGGGACTATGGCTACACCTTC. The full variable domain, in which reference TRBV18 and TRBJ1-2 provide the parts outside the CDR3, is NAGVMQNPRHLVRRRGQEARLRCSPMKGHSHVYWYRQLPEEGLKFMVYLQKENIIDESGMPKERFSAEFPKEGPSILRIQQVVRGDSAAYFCASSPGRGDYGYTFGSGTRLTVV.

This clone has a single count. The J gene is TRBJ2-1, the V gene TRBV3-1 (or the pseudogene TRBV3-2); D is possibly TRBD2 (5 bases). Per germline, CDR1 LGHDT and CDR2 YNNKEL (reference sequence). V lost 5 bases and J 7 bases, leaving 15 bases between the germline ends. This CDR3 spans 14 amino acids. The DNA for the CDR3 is TGTGCCAGCAGCTTAAGCGGAGATGAAAATGAGCAGTTCTTC. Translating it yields CASSLSGDENEQFF.

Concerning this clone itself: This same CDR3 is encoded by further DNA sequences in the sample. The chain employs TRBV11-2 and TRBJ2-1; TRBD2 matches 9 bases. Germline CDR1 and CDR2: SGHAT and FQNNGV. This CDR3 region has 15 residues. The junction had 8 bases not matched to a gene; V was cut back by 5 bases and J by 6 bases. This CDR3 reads CASSGLAGVRNEQFF. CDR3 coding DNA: TGTGCCAGCAGCGGGTTAGCGGGAGTCCGCAATGAGCAGTTCTTC.

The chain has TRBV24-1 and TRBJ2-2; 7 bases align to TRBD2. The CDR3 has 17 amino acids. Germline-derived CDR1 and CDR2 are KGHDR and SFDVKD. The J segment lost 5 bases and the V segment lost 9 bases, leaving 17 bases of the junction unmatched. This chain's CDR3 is CATGGGAGDRRTGELFF. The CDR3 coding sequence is TGTGCCACCGGGGGTGGGGCGGGGGACCGAAGGACCGGGGAGCTGTTTTTT.